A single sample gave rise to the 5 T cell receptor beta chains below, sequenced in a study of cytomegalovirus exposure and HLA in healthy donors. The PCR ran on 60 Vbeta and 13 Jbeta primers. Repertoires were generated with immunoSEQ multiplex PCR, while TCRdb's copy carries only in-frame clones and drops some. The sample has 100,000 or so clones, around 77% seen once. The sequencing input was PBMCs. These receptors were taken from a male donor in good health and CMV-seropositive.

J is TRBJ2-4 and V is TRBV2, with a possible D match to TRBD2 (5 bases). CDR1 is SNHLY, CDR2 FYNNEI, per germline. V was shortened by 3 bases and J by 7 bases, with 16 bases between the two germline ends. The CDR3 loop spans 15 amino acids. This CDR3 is CASSDPGVVANIQYF. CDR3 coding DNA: TGTGCCAGCAGTGATCCCGGGGTGGTTGCGAACATTCAGTACTTC.

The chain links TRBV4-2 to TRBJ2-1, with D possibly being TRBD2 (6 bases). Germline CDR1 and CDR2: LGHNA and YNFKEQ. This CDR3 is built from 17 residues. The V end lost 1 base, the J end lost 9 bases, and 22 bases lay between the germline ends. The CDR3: CASSQVYKGPNGGEQFF. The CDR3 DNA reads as TGTGCCAGCAGCCAAGTTTACAAGGGCCCAAACGGGGGTGAGCAGTTCTTC.

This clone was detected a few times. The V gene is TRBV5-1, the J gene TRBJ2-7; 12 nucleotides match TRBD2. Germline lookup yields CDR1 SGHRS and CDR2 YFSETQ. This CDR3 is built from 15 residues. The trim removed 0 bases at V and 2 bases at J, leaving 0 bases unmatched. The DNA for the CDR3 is TGCGCCAGCAGCTTGGGGACTAGCGGGACCTACGAGCAGTACTTC. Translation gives CASSLGTSGTYEQYF.

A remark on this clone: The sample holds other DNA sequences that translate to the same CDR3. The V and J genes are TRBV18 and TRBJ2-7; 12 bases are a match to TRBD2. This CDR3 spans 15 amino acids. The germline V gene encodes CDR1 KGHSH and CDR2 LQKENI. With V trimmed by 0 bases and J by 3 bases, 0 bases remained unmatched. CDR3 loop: CASSPPGLAGYEQYF. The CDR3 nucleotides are TGTGCCAGCTCACCACCGGGACTAGCGGGCTACGAGCAGTACTTC.

For the CDR3, the DNA is TGTGCCAGTAAATGGGCCTTAGCGGGAGGGGAGCAGTTCTTC. Protein: CASKWALAGGEQFF. This chain uses TRBV19 with TRBJ2-1; the match to TRBD2 covers 11 bases. With 7 bases clipped from V and 10 bases from J, the junction kept 9 bases outside the gene matches. This CDR3 has 14 amino acids. Germline lookup yields CDR1 LNHDA and CDR2 SQIVND (reference sequence).